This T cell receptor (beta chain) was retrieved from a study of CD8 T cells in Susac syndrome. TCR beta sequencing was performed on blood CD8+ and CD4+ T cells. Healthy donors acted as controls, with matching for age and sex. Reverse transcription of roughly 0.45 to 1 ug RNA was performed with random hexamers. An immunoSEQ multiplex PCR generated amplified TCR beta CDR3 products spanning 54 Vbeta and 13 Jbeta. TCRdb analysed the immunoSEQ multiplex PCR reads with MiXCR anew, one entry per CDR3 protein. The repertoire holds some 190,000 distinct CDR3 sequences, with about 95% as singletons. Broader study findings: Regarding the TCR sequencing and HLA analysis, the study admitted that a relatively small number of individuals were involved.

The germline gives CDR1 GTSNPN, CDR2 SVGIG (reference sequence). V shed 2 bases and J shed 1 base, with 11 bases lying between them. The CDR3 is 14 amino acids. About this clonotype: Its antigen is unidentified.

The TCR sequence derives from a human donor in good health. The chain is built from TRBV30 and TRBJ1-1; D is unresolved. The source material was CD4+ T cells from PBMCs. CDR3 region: CAWSLTPANTEAFF. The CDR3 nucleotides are TGTGCCTGGAGTCTAACCCCAGCGAACACTGAAGCTTTCTTT.